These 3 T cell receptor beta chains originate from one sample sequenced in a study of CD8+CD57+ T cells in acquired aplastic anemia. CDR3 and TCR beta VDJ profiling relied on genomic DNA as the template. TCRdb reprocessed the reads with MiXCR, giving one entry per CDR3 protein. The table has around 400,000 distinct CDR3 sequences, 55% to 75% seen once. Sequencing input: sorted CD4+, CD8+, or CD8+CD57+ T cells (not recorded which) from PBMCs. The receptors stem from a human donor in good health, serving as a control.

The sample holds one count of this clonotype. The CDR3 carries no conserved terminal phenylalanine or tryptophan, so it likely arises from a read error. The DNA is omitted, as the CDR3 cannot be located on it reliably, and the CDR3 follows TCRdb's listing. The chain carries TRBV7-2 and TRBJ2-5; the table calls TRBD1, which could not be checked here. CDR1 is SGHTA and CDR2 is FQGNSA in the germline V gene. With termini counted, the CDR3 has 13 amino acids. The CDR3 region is CASPPWTTRDTQY.

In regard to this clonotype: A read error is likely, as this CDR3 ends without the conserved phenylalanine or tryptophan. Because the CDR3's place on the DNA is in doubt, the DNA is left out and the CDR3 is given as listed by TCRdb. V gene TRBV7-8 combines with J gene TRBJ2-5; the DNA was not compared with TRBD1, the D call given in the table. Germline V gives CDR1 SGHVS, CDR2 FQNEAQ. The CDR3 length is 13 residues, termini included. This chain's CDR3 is CASSTGASSCEYI.

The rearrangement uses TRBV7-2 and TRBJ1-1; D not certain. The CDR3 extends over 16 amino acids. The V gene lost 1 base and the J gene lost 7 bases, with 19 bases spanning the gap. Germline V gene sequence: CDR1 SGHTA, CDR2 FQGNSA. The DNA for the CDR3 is TGTGCCAGCAGCTTAGACGGCAGCGACACCGAGGATGAAGCTTTCTTT. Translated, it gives CASSLDGSDTEDEAFF.